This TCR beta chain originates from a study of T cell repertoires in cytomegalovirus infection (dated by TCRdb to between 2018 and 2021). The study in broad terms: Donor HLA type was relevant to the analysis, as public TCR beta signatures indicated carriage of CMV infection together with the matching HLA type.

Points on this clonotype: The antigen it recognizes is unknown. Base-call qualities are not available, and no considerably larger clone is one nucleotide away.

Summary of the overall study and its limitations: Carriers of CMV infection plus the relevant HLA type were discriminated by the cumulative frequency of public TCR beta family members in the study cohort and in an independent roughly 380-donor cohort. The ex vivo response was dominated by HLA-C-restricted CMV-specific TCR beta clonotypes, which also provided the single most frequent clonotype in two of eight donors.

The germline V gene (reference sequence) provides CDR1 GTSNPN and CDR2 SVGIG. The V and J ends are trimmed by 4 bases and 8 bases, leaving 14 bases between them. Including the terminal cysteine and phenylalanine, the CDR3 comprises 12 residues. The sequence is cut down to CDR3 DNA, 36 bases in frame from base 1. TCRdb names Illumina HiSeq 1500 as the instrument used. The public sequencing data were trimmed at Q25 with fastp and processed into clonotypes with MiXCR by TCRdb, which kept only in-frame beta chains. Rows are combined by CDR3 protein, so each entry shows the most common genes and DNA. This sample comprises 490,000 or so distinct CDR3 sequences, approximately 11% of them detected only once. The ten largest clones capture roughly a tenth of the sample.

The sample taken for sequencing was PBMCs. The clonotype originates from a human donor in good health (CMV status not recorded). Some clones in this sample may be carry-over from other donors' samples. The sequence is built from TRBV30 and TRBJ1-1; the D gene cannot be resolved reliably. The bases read TGTGCCTGGACAATGATGGGCCGCGAAGCTTTCTTT. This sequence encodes CAWTMMGREAFF.